Below, one TCR beta chain is given with its context. The antigen is undetermined. The CDR3 length is 15 residues. V was pared by 3 bases and J by 3 bases, with 7 bases of the junction left unmatched. Germline CDR1 and CDR2: MGHRA and YSYEKL. These data belong to a study of early T cells in non-severe SARS-CoV-2 infection. Study-wide context: From unsorted whole blood, bulk RNA was sequenced, and the chains remained unpaired. Study conclusions and caveats: Matching against VDJdb likely underestimated virus-specific expansions, favoring anti-spike CD8.

The protocol attached unique molecular identifiers to individual cDNA molecules. TCRdb reprocessed the 5' RACE reads with MiXCR, giving one entry per CDR3 protein. The repertoire has more than 60,000 distinct CDR3 sequences, 13% of them found once; the top ten carry roughly 8%. The sequence came from an adult who was a healthcare worker with PCR-confirmed SARS-CoV-2 infection or an uninfected control (not recorded which). Input material: whole blood. This chain joins TRBV4-1 and TRBJ2-7, with TRBD1 identical over 8 bases. As DNA, the CDR3 is TGCGCCAGCAGCCAGGGGACAGGCGAGCTCTACGAGCAGTACTTC. It encodes CASSQGTGELYEQYF.